This T cell receptor (beta chain) was observed in a study of blood T cell repertoires in COVID-19 (dated by TCRdb to 2020 to 2022). Regarding the research as a whole: Collaborator samples came from the United States, Italy and Spain and covered acute and convalescent phases of COVID-19. The material from the prospective study consisted of cDNA or gDNA derived from T cells, B-cell-depleted T cells, or PBMCs. Subjects who had been exposed to COVID-19, were actively infected with it, or had recovered from it provided the deeply sampled blood TCRbeta repertoires that made up the dataset. The repertoires were made available in a free public database intended to serve as a resource for research on the immune response to SARS-CoV-2. The samples were drawn from two sources: the first 160 participants of the ongoing ImmuneRACE study, and 1,254 subjects contributed by 6 global collaborators. A de-identified subject ID, COVID-19 status, age in years and sex were almost always included in the sample metadata. Where available, HLA class I and class II types were taken from metadata supplied by the sample provider and were not determined by assay-based typing.

TCRbeta CDR3 regions were amplified from genomic DNA using the immunoSEQ Assay, a bias-controlled multiplex PCR. The original methods were these. Within the assay, amplification of reference gene primers was used to estimate how many nucleated cells each sample contained. To quantify the absolute abundance of each unique TCRbeta CDR3 rearrangement, sequence reads were collapsed and filtered. For each sample, productive Simpson clonality was calculated as the square root of Simpson's diversity index over productive rearrangements. The clones in this table, taken by TCRdb from immuneACCESS, are in-frame only. Not every clone is retained; where verified, under half of the shortfall comes from an unresolved V gene, and the cause of the rest is unknown. D and trimming come from the DNA, and the V and J calls and clone size come from that table. This sample gives about 160,000 clones in total; approximately 80% of them show up just once. The ten largest clonotypes hold 9.1% of the sample.

The collaborating institutions used their own protocols to collect whole blood in K2EDTA tubes. For TCRbeta analysis, collaborators shipped samples as frozen whole blood, isolated PBMCs, or DNA extracted from either of those sample types. Beyond this particular receptor, the publication reports: Clinical and demographic metadata were provided uncurated, with the amount varying by source and participant.

Concerning this clone: Its antigen is not yet known. Base qualities are not at hand, and no much larger clone is one base apart.

The TCR comes from a woman of 80 years or more with active or convalescent COVID-19. What was sequenced was peripheral blood.

The DNA reads as follows: TGTGCCTGGAGTTTTACAGGGGGCACTGAAGCTTTCTTT. Protein translation: CAWSFTGGTEAFF. Rearrangement joined TRBV30 to TRBJ1-1; a stretch of 8 junction bases matches TRBD1. Trimmed from V: 2 bases; trimmed from J: 4 bases; junction bases lacking a gene match: 3. The CDR3 contains 13 residues, cysteine and phenylalanine counted. Solely the CDR3 DNA is kept, with 39 bases framed from the first base. CDR1 is given as GTSNPN and CDR2 as SVGIG, both from the germline V gene (reference sequence).